In its sample, the clone carrying this T cell receptor beta chain was seen a few times. This record belongs to a study of blood T cells in healthy people across ages. A sample-barcoded 5' primer and a J-beta primer mix were used in a second PCR of roughly 7 to 11 cycles. TCRdb re-analysed the 5' RACE reads in MiXCR, keeping a single row per CDR3 protein. The table shows roughly 1.4 million distinct CDR3 sequences, with 55% to 75% occurring only once. Trimming took 0 bases from V and 3 from J; bases not matched to a gene: 2. Germline V lookup: CDR1 MNHEY, CDR2 SVGEGT. The CDR3 has 14 amino acids. The sequence was obtained from a man in his late teens or twenties in good health. Material for sequencing was blood. The V call is TRBV6-2 or TRBV6-3, the J call TRBJ2-7, with 7 bases that match TRBD2. The DNA of the CDR3 is TGTGCCAGCAGTTACTCTCCTAGCGGCTACGAGCAGTACTTC. The encoded protein is CASSYSPSGYEQYF.